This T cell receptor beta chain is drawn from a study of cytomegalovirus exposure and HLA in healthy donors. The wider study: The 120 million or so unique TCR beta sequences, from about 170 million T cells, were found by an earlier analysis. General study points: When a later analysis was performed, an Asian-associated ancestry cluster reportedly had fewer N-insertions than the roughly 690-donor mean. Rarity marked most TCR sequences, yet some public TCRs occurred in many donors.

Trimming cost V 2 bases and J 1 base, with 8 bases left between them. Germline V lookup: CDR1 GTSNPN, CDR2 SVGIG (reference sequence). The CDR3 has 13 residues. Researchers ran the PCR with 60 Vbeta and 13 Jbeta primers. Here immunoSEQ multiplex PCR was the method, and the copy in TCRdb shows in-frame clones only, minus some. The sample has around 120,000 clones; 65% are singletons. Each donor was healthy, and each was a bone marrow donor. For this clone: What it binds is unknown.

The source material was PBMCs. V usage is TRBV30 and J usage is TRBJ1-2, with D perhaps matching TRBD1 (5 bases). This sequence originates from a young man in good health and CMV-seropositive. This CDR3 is CAWSRQSNYGYTF. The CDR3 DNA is TGTGCCTGGAGTAGACAGAGTAACTATGGCTACACCTTC.